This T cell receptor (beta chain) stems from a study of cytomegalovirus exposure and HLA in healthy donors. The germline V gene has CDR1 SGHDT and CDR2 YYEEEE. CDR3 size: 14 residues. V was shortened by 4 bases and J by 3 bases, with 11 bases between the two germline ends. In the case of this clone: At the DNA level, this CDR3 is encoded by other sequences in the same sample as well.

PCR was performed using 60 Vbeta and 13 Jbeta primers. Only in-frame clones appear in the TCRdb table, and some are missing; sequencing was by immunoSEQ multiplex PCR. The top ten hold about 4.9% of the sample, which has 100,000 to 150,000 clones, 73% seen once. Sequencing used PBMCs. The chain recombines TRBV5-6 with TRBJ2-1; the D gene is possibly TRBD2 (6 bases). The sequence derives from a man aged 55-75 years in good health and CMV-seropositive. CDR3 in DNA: TGTGCCAGCAGCCTCCGGGGGTTCTACAATGAGCAGTTCTTC. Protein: CASSLRGFYNEQFF.